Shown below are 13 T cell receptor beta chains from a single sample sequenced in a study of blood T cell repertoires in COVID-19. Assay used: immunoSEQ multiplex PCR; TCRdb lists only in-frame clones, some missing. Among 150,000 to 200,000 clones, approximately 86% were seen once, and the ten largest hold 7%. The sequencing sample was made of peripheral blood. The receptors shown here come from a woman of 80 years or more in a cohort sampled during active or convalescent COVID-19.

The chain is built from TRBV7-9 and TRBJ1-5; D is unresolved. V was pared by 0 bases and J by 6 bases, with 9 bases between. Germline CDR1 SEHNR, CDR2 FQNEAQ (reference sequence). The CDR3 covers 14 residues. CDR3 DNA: TGTGCCAGCAGCTTAGCGCTGGCCCCTCAGCCCCAGCATTTT. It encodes CASSLALAPQPQHF. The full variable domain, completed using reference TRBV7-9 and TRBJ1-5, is DTGVSQNPRHKITKRGQNVTFRCDPISEHNRLYWYRQTLGQGPEFLTYFQNEAQLEKSRLLSDRFSAERPKGSFSTLEIQRTEQGDSAMYLCASSLALAPQPQHFGDGTRLSIL.

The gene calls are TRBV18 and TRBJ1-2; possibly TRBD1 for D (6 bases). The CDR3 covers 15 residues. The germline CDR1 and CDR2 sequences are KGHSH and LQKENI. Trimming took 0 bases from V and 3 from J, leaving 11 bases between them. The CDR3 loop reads CASSPPGGAHYGYTF. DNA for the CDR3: TGTGCCAGCTCACCACCCGGGGGGGCACACTATGGCTACACCTTC.

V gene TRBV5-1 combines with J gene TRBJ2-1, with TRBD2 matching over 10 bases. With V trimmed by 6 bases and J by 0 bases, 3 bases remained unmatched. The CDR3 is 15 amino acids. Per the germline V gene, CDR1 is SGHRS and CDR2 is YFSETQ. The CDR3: CASTPSGSSYNEQFF. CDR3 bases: TGCGCCAGCACCCCTAGCGGGAGCTCCTACAATGAGCAGTTCTTC.

This chain's CDR3 is CATRQDTTLYGYTF. The CDR3 region has the DNA TGTGCCACCAGGCAGGACACAACGCTCTATGGCTACACCTTC. The chain links TRBV15 to TRBJ1-2; D may be TRBD1 (5 bases). Germline V gene lookup returns CDR1 LNHNV and CDR2 YYDKDF (reference sequence). There are 14 residues in the CDR3. V was clipped by 6 bases and J by 4 bases, with 15 bases between them.

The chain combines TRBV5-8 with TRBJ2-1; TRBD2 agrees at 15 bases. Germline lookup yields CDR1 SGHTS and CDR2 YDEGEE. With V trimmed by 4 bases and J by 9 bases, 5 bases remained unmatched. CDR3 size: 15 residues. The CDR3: CASSLGLAGGGEQFF. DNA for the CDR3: TGTGCCAGCAGCCTGGGACTAGCGGGAGGAGGTGAGCAGTTCTTC. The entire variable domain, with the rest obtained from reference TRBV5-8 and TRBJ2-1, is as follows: EAGVTQSPTHLIKTRGQQATLRCSPISGHTSVYWYQQALGLGLQFLLWYDEGEERNRGNFPPRFSGRQFPNYSSELNVNALELEDSALYLCASSLGLAGGGEQFFGPGTRLTVL.

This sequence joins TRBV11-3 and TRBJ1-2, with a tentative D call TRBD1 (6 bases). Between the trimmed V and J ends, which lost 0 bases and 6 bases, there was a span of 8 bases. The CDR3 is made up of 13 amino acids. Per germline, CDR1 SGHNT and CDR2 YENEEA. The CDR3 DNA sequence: TGTGCCAGCAGCTTAGACAGGGGAAATGGCTACACCTTC. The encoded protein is CASSLDRGNGYTF.

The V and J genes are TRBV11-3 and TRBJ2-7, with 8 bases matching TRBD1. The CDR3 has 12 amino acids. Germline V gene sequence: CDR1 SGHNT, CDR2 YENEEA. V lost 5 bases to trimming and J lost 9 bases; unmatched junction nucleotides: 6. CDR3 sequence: CASSRDRRGQYF. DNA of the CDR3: TGTGCCAGCAGCAGGGACAGGAGAGGGCAGTACTTC. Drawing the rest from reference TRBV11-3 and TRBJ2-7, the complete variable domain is EAGVVQSPRYKIIEKKQPVAFWCNPISGHNTLYWYLQNLGQGPELLIRYENEEAVDDSQLPKDRFSAERLKGVDSTLKIQPAELGDSAVYLCASSRDRRGQYFGPGTRLTVT.

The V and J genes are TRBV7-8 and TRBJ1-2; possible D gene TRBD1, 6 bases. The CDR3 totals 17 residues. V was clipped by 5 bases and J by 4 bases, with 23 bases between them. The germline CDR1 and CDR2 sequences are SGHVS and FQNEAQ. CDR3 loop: CASSPVGGREIVYGYTF. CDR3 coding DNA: TGTGCCAGCAGCCCGGTGGGGGGGCGTGAAATCGTCTATGGCTACACCTTC.

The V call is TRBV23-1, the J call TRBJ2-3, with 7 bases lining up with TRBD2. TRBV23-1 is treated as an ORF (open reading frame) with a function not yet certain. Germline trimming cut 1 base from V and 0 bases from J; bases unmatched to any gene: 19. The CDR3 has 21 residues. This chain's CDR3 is CASSQFPSSGSPLSSTDTQYF. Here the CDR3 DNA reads TGCGCCAGCAGTCAATTTCCCTCTAGCGGTTCTCCTCTCTCGAGCACAGATACGCAGTATTTT.

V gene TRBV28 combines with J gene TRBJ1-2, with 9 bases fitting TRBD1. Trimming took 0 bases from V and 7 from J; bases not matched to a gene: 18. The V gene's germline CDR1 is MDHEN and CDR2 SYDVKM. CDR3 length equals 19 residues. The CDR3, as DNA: TGTGCCAGCAGTTTATGGACACCGGGACAGGGACGAGCGGCTGGTGGCTACACCTTC. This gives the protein CASSLWTPGQGRAAGGYTF.

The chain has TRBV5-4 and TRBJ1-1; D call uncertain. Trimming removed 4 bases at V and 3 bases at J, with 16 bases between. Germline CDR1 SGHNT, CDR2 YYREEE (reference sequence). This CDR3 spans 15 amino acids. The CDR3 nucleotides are TGTGCCAGCAGCCTTCCCCCTCCGGGAGACACTGAAGCTTTCTTT. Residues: CASSLPPPGDTEAFF.

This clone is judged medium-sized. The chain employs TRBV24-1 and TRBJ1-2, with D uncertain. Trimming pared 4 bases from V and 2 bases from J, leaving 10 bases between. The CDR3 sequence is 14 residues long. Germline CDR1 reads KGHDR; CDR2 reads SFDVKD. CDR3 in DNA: TGTGCCACCAGTGACCCAGGTCTCAACTATGGCTACACCTTC. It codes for CATSDPGLNYGYTF.

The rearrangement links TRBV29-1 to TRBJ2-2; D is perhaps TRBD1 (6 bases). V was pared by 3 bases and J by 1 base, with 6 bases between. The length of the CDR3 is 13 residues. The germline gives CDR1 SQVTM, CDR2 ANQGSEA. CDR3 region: CSVEGQNTGELFF. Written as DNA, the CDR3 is TGCAGCGTTGAGGGACAGAACACCGGGGAGCTGTTTTTT.